These T cell receptor beta chains were read from a single sample in a study of blood T cell repertoires in COVID-19. The assay was immunoSEQ multiplex PCR, and TCRdb's table has in-frame clones only and misses some. The sample has some 300,000 clones; roughly 90% are singletons. Material for sequencing was PBMCs or T cells enriched from blood (not recorded which). The receptors were sampled from a woman aged 30 to 39 who had recovered from COVID-19. The CDR3 runs from the conserved cysteine through the conserved F or W. A D gene is named only where the DNA matches it firmly.

D: -; V: TRBV18; J: TRBJ2-7; DNA: TGTGCCAGCTCACTAGTAGCTTCCTACGAGCAGTACTTC; CDR3: CASSLVASYEQYF
D: -; V: TRBV13; J: TRBJ1-1; DNA: TGTGCCAGCAGCCTCAGGGTTTTGGCCCAAGGCACTGAAGCTTTCTTT; CDR3: CASSLRVLAQGTEAFF
D: -; V: TRBV6-5; J: TRBJ2-7; DNA: TGTGCCAGCAGTTGGCAGGGAGGTCCCTACGAGCAGTACTTC; CDR3: CASSWQGGPYEQYF
D: TRBD2; V: TRBV19; J: TRBJ2-1; DNA: TGTGCCAGTAGTATAGGCGGGAGGGCCGGGCAGTATGAGCAGTTCTTC; CDR3: CASSIGGRAGQYEQFF
D: TRBD2; V: TRBV18; J: TRBJ2-1; DNA: TGTGCCAGCTCACCACCGATCGGTAGCGGGAGGAACAATGAGCAGTTCTTC; CDR3: CASSPPIGSGRNNEQFF
D: -; V: TRBV6-5; J: TRBJ2-7; DNA: TGTGCCAGCAGCCCCTCGGGCTACGAGCAGTACTTC; CDR3: CASSPSGYEQYF
D: -; V: TRBV11-2; J: TRBJ1-2; DNA: TGTGCCAGCAGCCTAAGTTTCAGGAGGCGAACGCGTGGCTACACCTTC; CDR3: CASSLSFRRRTRGYTF
D: TRBD2; V: TRBV29-1; J: TRBJ2-1; DNA: TGCAGCGCCAACCCGCGCCAACGACTAGCGGGAGAGGATGAGCAGTTCTTC; CDR3: CSANPRQRLAGEDEQFF
D: -; V: TRBV10-3; J: TRBJ1-1; DNA: TGTGCCATCAGTGTCGGCCAGGGCGTCATGAACACTGAAGCTTTCTTT; CDR3: CAISVGQGVMNTEAFF
D: TRBD1; V: TRBV19; J: TRBJ1-4; DNA: TGTGCCAGTAGTCAAGGACAGGGGGATGAAAAACTGTTTTTT; CDR3: CASSQGQGDEKLFF
D: -; V: TRBV7-9; J: TRBJ2-3; DNA: TGTGCCAGCAGCCCTCGGGATTTCCCTAGGGCAGATACGCAGTATTTT; CDR3: CASSPRDFPRADTQYF